There are many counts of the clone carrying this T cell receptor beta chain. The antigen remains undetermined. This specimen belongs to a study of T-cell reconstitution after alpha-beta-depleted transplantation in children. Germline CDR1 SGHDT, CDR2 YYEEEE. V lost 0 bases and J lost 4, with 16 bases in between. The CDR3 consists of 16 residues. Whole-study results and caveats: It was newly produced T cells that mostly accounted for T-cell counts and diversity one year after transplant. Expanded graft clones, several hundred of them, were reportedly the source of alpha-beta T cells about two months after transplant.

As it was prepared, the TCRbeta library received unique molecular identifiers. TCRdb reprocessed the PCR reads with MiXCR, giving one entry per CDR3 protein. This table has approximately 190,000 distinct CDR3 sequences, around 7.7% appearing once. The source is a male patient aged 2 to 10 who had a stem cell transplant for acute myeloid leukemia, so the T cells may come from the graft donor. The chain links TRBV5-6 to TRBJ2-5, with a tentative D call TRBD1 (6 bases). The material sequenced was PBMCs, mostly from graft donor cells, taken 360 days after TCRalphabeta/CD19-depleted stem cell transplant. The chain's CDR3 is CASSLVQGQRGETQYF. As DNA, the CDR3 is TGTGCCAGCAGCTTGGTACAGGGCCAAAGGGGAGAGACCCAGTACTTC.